Listed here is a single TCR beta chain. Antigen: not known. The table came from immunoSEQ multiplex PCR; TCRdb's copy has only in-frame clones and leaves some out. The data hold 95,000 to 110,000 clones, with 87% observed a single time. These data are taken from a study of graft-versus-host responses after intestinal transplantation. CDR3 length equals 17 residues. Germline CDR1 and CDR2: SGHDT and YYEEEE. The V gene lost 0 bases and the J gene lost 3 bases, with 17 bases spanning the gap. Study outcomes and limitations: Early declines in HvG clones that occurred post-transplant were associated with peak circulating GvH clone levels.

The source material was unstimulated CD4+ T cells sorted from spleen or lymph node cells, sampled before transplant. The chain combines TRBV5-6 with TRBJ2-3; D remains unclear. The sequence was collected from a human donor who was the organ donor for an intestinal transplant. CDR3: CASSLAFEPFRTDTQYF. DNA of the CDR3: TGTGCCAGCAGCTTGGCTTTCGAACCATTTAGGACAGATACGCAGTATTTT. Full variable domain (outside the CDR3, taken from reference TRBV5-6 and TRBJ2-3): DAGVTQSPTHLIKTRGQQVTLRCSPKSGHDTVSWYQQALGQGPQFIFQYYEEEERQRGNFPDRFSGHQFPNYSSELNVNALLLGDSALYLCASSLAFEPFRTDTQYFGPGTRLTVL.